A selection of T cell receptor beta chains follows, all from one sample in a study of post-analysis software for immune sequencing data. MiXCR was run by TCRdb on the PCR reads, yielding one entry per CDR3 protein. This table has some 690,000 distinct CDR3 sequences, 55% to 60% appearing once. The specimen sequenced was blood. All receptors come from a girl aged 2-10 years with multiple sclerosis. The CDR3 runs from the conserved cysteine through the conserved F or W. Each record gives: CDR3 protein, J gene, V gene.

cdr3_aa: CASNTGSTSWYGEQFF; j_call: TRBJ2-1; v_call: TRBV6-2/TRBV6-3
cdr3_aa: CASSLVSFTEAFF; j_call: TRBJ1-1; v_call: TRBV27
cdr3_aa: CASSYSRGNTEAFF; j_call: TRBJ1-1; v_call: TRBV6-5
cdr3_aa: CASSLSPGTYEQYF; j_call: .; v_call: TRBV7-3
cdr3_aa: CASMRTGALFGYTF; j_call: TRBJ1-2; v_call: TRBV12-3/TRBV12-4
cdr3_aa: CASSFDGVVQPQHF; j_call: TRBJ1-5; v_call: TRBV12-3/TRBV12-4
cdr3_aa: CASSLEWAGEQFF; j_call: TRBJ2-1; v_call: TRBV5-5
cdr3_aa: CASSQWTSGGISTDTQYF; j_call: TRBJ2-3; v_call: TRBV3-1
cdr3_aa: CASSRTTGTYEQYF; j_call: TRBJ2-7; v_call: TRBV4-1
cdr3_aa: CASSTGLTQETQYF; j_call: TRBJ2-5; v_call: TRBV5-1
cdr3_aa: CASSRDRNSGANVLTF; j_call: TRBJ2-6; v_call: TRBV5-1
cdr3_aa: CASSLQLITTGSGTDTQYF; j_call: TRBJ2-3; v_call: TRBV5-1
cdr3_aa: CASSITTDTQYF; j_call: TRBJ2-3; v_call: TRBV6-1
cdr3_aa: CSARSSPKSTYNEQFF; j_call: TRBJ2-1; v_call: TRBV20-1
cdr3_aa: CASSPTLGSGSTDTQYF; j_call: TRBJ2-3; v_call: TRBV7-9
cdr3_aa: CASSYLIRRGSGYTF; j_call: TRBJ1-2; v_call: TRBV6-6